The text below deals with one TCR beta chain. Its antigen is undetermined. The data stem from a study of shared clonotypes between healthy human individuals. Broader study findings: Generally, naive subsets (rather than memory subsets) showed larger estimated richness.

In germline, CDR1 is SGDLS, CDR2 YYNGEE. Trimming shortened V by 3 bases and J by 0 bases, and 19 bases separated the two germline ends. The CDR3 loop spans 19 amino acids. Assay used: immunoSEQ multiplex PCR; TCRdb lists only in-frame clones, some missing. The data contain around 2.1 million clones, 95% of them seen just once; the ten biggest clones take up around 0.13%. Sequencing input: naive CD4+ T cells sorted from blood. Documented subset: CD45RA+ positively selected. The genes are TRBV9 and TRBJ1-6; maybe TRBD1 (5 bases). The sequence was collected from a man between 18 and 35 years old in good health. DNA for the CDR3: TGTGCCAGCAGCGATGGAAAAGGGACGGTGAGCTCCTATAATTCACCCCTCCACTTT. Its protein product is CASSDGKGTVSSYNSPLHF.